This is a list of T cell receptor beta chains from one sample in a study of blood T cell repertoires in COVID-19. Assay: immunoSEQ multiplex PCR; the TCRdb copy retains only in-frame clones and omits some. The sample consists of under 65,000 clones, about 88% of them appearing once. Material for sequencing was peripheral blood. Receptor source: a man aged 80 or over in a cohort sampled during active COVID-19. CDR3s include the opening cysteine and the closing phenylalanine or tryptophan.

J gene | V gene | CDR3 length | CDR3 protein
TRBJ1-6 | TRBV7-2 | 13 | CASSPGQGSPLHF
TRBJ1-1 | TRBV12-5 | 13 | CASGVTGGGEAFF
TRBJ2-4 | TRBV29-1 | 14 | CSVGDRGPGSGQYF
TRBJ1-3 | TRBV9 | 15 | CASSSHPYDRNTIYF
TRBJ1-1 | TRBV7-2 | 14 | CASSLPGGRTEAFF
TRBJ1-5 | TRBV7-6 | 17 | CASSLAGGGNSNQPQHF
TRBJ1-2 | TRBV19 | 14 | CASTRGLGGYGYTF
TRBJ2-7 | TRBV19 | 17 | CASSVADLYRGTYEQYF
TRBJ2-3 | TRBV5-1 | 15 | CASSLERGGKDTQYF
TRBJ2-1 | TRBV18 | 16 | CASSPPGLPSYNEQFF
TRBJ2-2 | TRBV9 | 14 | CASSATGSTGELFF
TRBJ2-5 | TRBV9 | 16 | CASSETSGTNQETQYF
TRBJ2-5 | TRBV7-2 | 15 | CASSLGPAGGETQYF
TRBJ2-3 | TRBV12-5 | 14 | CASGFETLTDTQYF
TRBJ1-4 | TRBV30 | 14 | CAWSAGQGNEKLFF
TRBJ2-7 | TRBV18 | 14 | CASSPETGPYEQYF
TRBJ1-2 | TRBV19 | 15 | CASSIGFKTVSGYTF
TRBJ2-2 | TRBV30 | 15 | CAWSVRGSRSGELFF
TRBJ2-1 | TRBV7-9 | 15 | CASITRQGHYNEQFF
TRBJ1-5 | TRBV5-1 | 16 | CASSRLPGQGAQPQHF
TRBJ1-1 | TRBV29-1 | 13 | CSVGVRVNTEAFF
TRBJ1-2 | TRBV25-1 | 13 | CASSPGQGSGYTF